This entry describes one T cell receptor (beta chain). Germline CDR1 SGDLS, CDR2 YYNGEE. The CDR3 covers 14 residues. Trimming cost V 0 bases and J 5 bases, with 9 bases left between them. This entry belongs to a study of blood T cell repertoires in COVID-19. Here immunoSEQ multiplex PCR was the method, and the copy in TCRdb shows in-frame clones only, minus some. The sample lists under 300,000 clones; about nine tenths were seen once. The TCR sequence derives from a man aged 30 to 45 with COVID-19, enrolled during active disease. What was sequenced was peripheral blood. J is TRBJ2-1 and V is TRBV9; no reliable D call. Here the CDR3 DNA reads TGTGCCAGCAGCGTAGGAAGTAGTAACAATGAGCAGTTCTTC. Translated: CASSVGSSNNEQFF.